These 10 T cell receptor beta chains originate from one sample sequenced in a study of spatial heterogeneity in lung cancer. One entry per CDR3 protein, called by TCRdb with MiXCR from the 5' RACE reads. This table has about 10,000 distinct CDR3 sequences, about 25% appearing once. Noted time point: blood at routine non-recurrence follow-up after resection. Sequenced material: PBMCs, taken at follow-up. These receptors all come from a female donor with early-stage non-small cell lung cancer.

The rearrangement joins TRBV7-2 to TRBJ1-5; D may be TRBD1 (5 bases). Germline-derived CDR1 and CDR2 are SGHTA and FQGNSA. The V and J ends lost 2 bases and 6 bases respectively, with 11 bases between them. The CDR3 totals 14 residues. CDR3 sequence: CASSLFQGGQPQHF. In DNA, the CDR3 is TGTGCCAGCAGCTTATTTCAGGGAGGTCAGCCCCAGCATTTT. Combining the CDR3 with reference TRBV7-2 and TRBJ1-5 gives the whole variable domain GAGVSQSPSNKVTEKGKDVELRCDPISGHTALYWYRQSLGQGLEFLIYFQGNSAPDKSGLPSDRFSAERTGGSVSTLTIQRTQQEDSAVYLCASSLFQGGQPQHFGDGTRLSIL.

This clonotype was recorded a few times. V and J are TRBV4-1 and TRBJ1-6; TRBD1 might be the D (5 bases). The CDR3 runs to 15 residues. V lost 4 bases to trimming and J lost 7 bases, with 14 bases between them. The V gene's germline CDR1 is MGHRA and CDR2 YSYEKL. CDR3 in amino acids: CASSRLQGGNSPLHF. In DNA form, the CDR3 reads TGCGCCAGCAGCCGTCTGCAGGGTGGGAATTCACCCCTCCACTTT.

The chain recombines TRBV9 with TRBJ2-2; 7 bases map to TRBD2. Trimming took 2 bases from V and 6 from J; bases not matched to a gene: 7. This CDR3 region has 15 residues. Looked up from germline, CDR1 is SGDLS and CDR2 is YYNGEE. The chain's CDR3 is CASSVGMAGAGELFF. DNA of the CDR3: TGTGCCAGCAGCGTCGGAATGGCGGGGGCCGGGGAGCTGTTTTTT.

This clonotype was recorded a few times. The V gene is TRBV7-8, the J gene TRBJ1-1, with D perhaps matching TRBD1 (5 bases). CDR1 is SGHVS, CDR2 FQNEAQ, per germline. With 7 bases removed from V and 0 bases from J, the gap between germline ends came to 12 bases. The CDR3 is 14 residues long. The CDR3 spells CASTPGGVNTEAFF. In DNA, the CDR3 is TGTGCCAGCACCCCGGGGGGGGTGAACACTGAAGCTTTCTTT. The full variable domain, completed using reference TRBV7-8 and TRBJ1-1, is GAGVSQSPRYKVAKRGQDVALRCDPISGHVSLFWYQQALGQGPEFLTYFQNEAQLDKSGLPSDRFFAERPEGSVSTLKIQRTQQEDSAVYLCASTPGGVNTEAFFGQGTRLTVV.

Relative to its sample, this clonotype is medium-sized. The junction departs from germline at one end; a sequencing error may be responsible. This CDR3 reads CASSLAALAGGPLHF. In DNA, the CDR3 is TGCGCCAGCAGCTTGGCCGCGCTAGCGGGAGGGCCGCTCCACTTC. The genes are TRBV5-1 and TRBJ2-5, with 12 bases lining up with TRBD2. CDR1 is SGHRS, CDR2 YFSETQ, per germline. The CDR3 consists of 15 residues.

This clonotype has a handful of counts. The V call is TRBV3-1, the J call TRBJ2-2, with TRBD1 as a possible D gene (6 bases). V was clipped by 1 base and J by 4 bases, with 13 bases between them. Germline CDR1 is LGHDT and CDR2 is YNNKEL (reference sequence). The CDR3 contains 16 residues. The CDR3 protein is CASSQVARRGTGELFF. In DNA, the CDR3 is TGTGCCAGCAGCCAAGTCGCCCGCAGGGGCACCGGGGAGCTGTTTTTT.

The gene calls are TRBV12-3 or TRBV12-4 and TRBJ2-7; 12 nucleotides line up with TRBD2. J was trimmed by 2 bases and V by 3 bases; bases with no gene match: 2. There are 15 residues in the CDR3. CDR3 loop: CASSFGLAGPYEQYF. The CDR3 DNA reads as TGTGCCAGCAGTTTCGGACTAGCGGGGCCCTACGAGCAGTACTTC.

This clonotype showed up just a few times. The rearrangement joins TRBV5-1 to TRBJ2-1, with D perhaps matching TRBD2 (6 bases). CDR1 and CDR2 from the germline V gene are SGHRS and YFSETQ. Trimming removed 4 bases at V and 3 bases at J, with 14 bases between. The CDR3 runs 15 residues. This chain's CDR3 is CASSPGLAIYNEQFF. CDR3 DNA sequence: TGCGCCAGCAGCCCCGGTCTAGCGATCTACAATGAGCAGTTCTTC.

In its sample, this clonotype was seen a few times. The chain employs TRBV6-5 and TRBJ2-1; D may be TRBD2 (6 bases). The CDR3 is 15 residues long. Germline assignment: CDR1 MNHEY and CDR2 SVGAGI. Trimming shortened V by 3 bases and J by 7 bases, and 16 bases separated the two germline ends. The CDR3 sequence is CASSYEAEGRNEQFF. CDR3 in DNA: TGTGCCAGCAGTTATGAGGCGGAGGGAAGGAATGAGCAGTTCTTC.

This clonotype is deemed medium-sized. V gene TRBV29-1 combines with J gene TRBJ2-1; D is uncertain. The CDR3 covers 12 residues. V dropped 4 bases and J dropped 7 bases, with 11 bases sitting between them. Germline CDR1 SQVTM, CDR2 ANQGSEA. CDR3 protein: CSVVSAWNEQFF. The CDR3 DNA follows: TGCAGCGTTGTCTCTGCTTGGAATGAGCAGTTCTTC.